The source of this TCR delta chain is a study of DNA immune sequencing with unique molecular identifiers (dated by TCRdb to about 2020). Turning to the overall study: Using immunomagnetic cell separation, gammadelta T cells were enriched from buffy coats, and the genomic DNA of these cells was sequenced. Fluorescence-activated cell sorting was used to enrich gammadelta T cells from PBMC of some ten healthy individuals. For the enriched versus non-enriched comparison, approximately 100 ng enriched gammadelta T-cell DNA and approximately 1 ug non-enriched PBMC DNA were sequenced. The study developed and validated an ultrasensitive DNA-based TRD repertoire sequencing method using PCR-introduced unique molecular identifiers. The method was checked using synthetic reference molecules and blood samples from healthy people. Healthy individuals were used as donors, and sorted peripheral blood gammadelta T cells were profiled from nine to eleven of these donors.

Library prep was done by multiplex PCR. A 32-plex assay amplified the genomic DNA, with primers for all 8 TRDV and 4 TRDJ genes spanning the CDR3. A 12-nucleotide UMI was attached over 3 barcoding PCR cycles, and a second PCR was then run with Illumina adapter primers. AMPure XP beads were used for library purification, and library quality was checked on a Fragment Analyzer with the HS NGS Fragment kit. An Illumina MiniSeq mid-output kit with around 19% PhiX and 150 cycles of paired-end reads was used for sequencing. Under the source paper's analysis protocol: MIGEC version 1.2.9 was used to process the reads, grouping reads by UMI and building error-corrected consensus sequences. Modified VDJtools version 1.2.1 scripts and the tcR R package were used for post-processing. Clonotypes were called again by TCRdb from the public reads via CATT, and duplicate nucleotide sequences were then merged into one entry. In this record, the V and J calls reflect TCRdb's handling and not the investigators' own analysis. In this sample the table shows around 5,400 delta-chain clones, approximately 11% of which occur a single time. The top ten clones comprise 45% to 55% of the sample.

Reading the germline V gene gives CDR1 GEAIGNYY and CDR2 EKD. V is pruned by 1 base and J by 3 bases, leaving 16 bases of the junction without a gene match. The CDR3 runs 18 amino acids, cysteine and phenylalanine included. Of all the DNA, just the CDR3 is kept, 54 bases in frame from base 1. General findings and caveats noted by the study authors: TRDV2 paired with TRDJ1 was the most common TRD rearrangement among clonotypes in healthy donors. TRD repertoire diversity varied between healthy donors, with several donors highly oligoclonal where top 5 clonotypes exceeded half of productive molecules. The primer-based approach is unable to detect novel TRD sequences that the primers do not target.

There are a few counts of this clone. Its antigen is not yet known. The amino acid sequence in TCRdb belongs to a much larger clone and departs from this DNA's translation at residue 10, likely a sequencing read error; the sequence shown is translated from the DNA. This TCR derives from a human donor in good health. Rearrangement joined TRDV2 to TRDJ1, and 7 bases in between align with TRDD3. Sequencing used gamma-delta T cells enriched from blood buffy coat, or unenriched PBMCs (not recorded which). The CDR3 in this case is CACDTLSTGVYGADKLIF. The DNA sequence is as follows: TGTGCCTGTGACACTCTAAGTACTGGGGTATACGGCGCCGATAAACTCATCTTT.